These 11 T cell receptor beta chains share one sample of origin, sequenced in a study of Graves' ophthalmopathy and Graves' hyperthyroidism. The authors amplified TCR beta CDR3 regions, and they did so from RNA transcripts for repertoire sequencing. First-round RT-PCR relied on HTBI primers, and a second-round multiplex PCR came next. TCRdb re-derived calls from the multiplex PCR reads in MiXCR, one entry per CDR3 protein. The sample records over 500,000 distinct CDR3 sequences, roughly 20% being singletons. The sequencing input was peripheral blood. All receptors come from a woman aged 18-29 years with stable Graves' hyperthyroidism. Some clones in this sample may be carry-over from other donors' samples.

The sample holds a few counts of this clonotype. This chain connects TRBV11-1 to TRBJ2-7; tentatively, D is TRBD1 (6 bases). Trimming shortened V by 1 base and J by 2 bases, and 15 bases separated the two germline ends. The V gene's germline CDR1 is SGHAT and CDR2 FQDESV (reference sequence). The CDR3 is made up of 16 amino acids. In DNA, the CDR3 is TGTGCCAGCAGCTTAGGGGGGCAGCTCCTAACCTACGAGCAGTACTTC. As protein: CASSLGGQLLTYEQYF.

This clonotype was recorded at least ten times. The chain employs TRBV19 and TRBJ1-5; D possibly corresponds to TRBD1 (5 bases). CDR3 length: 15 amino acids. Germline loops: CDR1 LNHDA, CDR2 SQIVND (reference sequence). Trimming stripped 7 bases from V and 4 bases from J, with 17 bases between. DNA of the CDR3: TGTGCCAGTACCCTTGGGAGGGGACCGAATCAGCCCCAGCATTTT. It yields the protein CASTLGRGPNQPQHF.

This clonotype was detected many times. V usage is TRBV7-2 and J usage is TRBJ1-2, with unresolved D. The germline gives CDR1 SGHTA, CDR2 FQGNSA. This CDR3 has 12 residues. Trimming left V 3 bases short and J 4 bases short, with 6 bases between. This chain's CDR3 is CASSLDFYGYTF. DNA for the CDR3: TGTGCCAGCAGCTTGGACTTCTATGGCTACACCTTC.

This chain joins TRBV18 and TRBJ1-1; D possibly corresponds to TRBD1 (5 bases). CDR1 is KGHSH, CDR2 LQKENI, per germline. This CDR3 comprises 15 residues. Trimming shortened V by 3 bases and J by 0 bases, and 11 bases separated the two germline ends. The CDR3 nucleotides read TGTGCCAGCTCACCGGGACGGATCATGAACACTGAAGCTTTCTTT. It is translated as CASSPGRIMNTEAFF.

This chain's CDR3 is CASSLSPLAAPLFF. The CDR3 nucleotides read TGCGCCAGCAGCTTGTCGCCGCTGGCGGCTCCGCTGTTTTTT. The chain uses TRBV5-1 and TRBJ1-4; D not certain. The V gene lost 1 base and the J gene lost 14 bases, with 18 bases spanning the gap. The CDR3 runs 14 residues. CDR1 is SGHRS and CDR2 is YFSETQ in the germline V gene.

The chain couples TRBV20-1 to TRBJ2-7, with D tentatively TRBD1 (6 bases). Germline lookup yields CDR1 DFQATT and CDR2 SNEGSKA (reference sequence). V was shortened by 6 bases and J by 0 bases, with 12 bases between the two germline ends. CDR3 size: 13 residues. In nucleotides, the CDR3 is TGCAGTGCCAGGGGAGCAGCCTCCTACGAGCAGTACTTC. Translating it yields CSARGAASYEQYF.

Only a few counts were recorded for this clonotype. This chain links TRBV10-3 with TRBJ2-7, with D uncertain. The V end was cut by 5 bases, the J end by 3 bases, with 11 bases between. The CDR3 spans 13 residues. From germline, CDR1 is ENHRY and CDR2 SYGVKD. CDR3 region: CAISSTPNYEQYF. The CDR3, as DNA: TGTGCCATCAGTTCGACACCGAACTACGAGCAGTACTTC.

The rearrangement links TRBV2 to TRBJ1-1; TRBD1 is a possible D gene (5 bases). The CDR3 extends over 13 amino acids. CDR1 SNHLY and CDR2 FYNNEI come from the germline V gene. V lost 8 bases, J lost 4 bases, and 14 bases lay in between. CDR3 region: CASGGEAGTEAFF. The CDR3 DNA sequence: TGTGCCAGCGGGGGAGAAGCGGGCACTGAAGCTTTCTTT.

This clonotype was counted many times. This chain connects TRBV11-2 to TRBJ1-6; D is unclear. This CDR3 spans 13 amino acids. Germline V lookup: CDR1 SGHAT, CDR2 FQNNGV. Trimming stripped 4 bases from V and 9 bases from J, with 10 bases between. The CDR3: CASSWNLVSPLHF. The CDR3 DNA follows: TGTGCCAGCAGCTGGAACCTGGTTTCACCCCTCCACTTT.

This clonotype was counted only a few times. This sequence joins TRBV7-8 and TRBJ2-2, with D perhaps matching TRBD2 (6 bases). V was trimmed by 1 base and J by 3 bases, leaving 18 bases between them. CDR3 length equals 18 residues. Germline CDR1 SGHVS, CDR2 FQNEAQ. This CDR3 is CASSLVEGRPVDTGELFF. DNA of the CDR3: TGTGCCAGCAGCTTAGTTGAGGGGAGGCCTGTAGACACCGGGGAGCTGTTTTTT.

The table lists this clonotype with many counts. The chain couples TRBV29-1 to TRBJ1-5; no clear D gene. Germline values: CDR1 SQVTM, CDR2 ANQGSEA. V shed 4 bases and J shed 9 bases, with 13 bases lying between them. CDR3 size: 12 residues. CDR3 sequence: CSVGSYGWPQHF. The CDR3 DNA reads TGCAGCGTTGGCAGTTATGGGTGGCCCCAGCATTTT.